Reported below is one TCR beta chain. Its target is not known. The data are from a study of cytomegalovirus exposure and HLA in healthy donors. Turning to the study itself: Unique TCRs from HLA-typed donors, about 78 million of them, were held in an early data release.

The V gene lost 5 bases and the J gene lost 3 bases, with 5 bases spanning the gap. There are 11 residues in the CDR3. CDR1 is SGHTA and CDR2 is FQGNSA in the germline V gene. Study-wide findings and caveats: Links to common viral pathogens appeared, in a later analysis, for several of the most significant clusters. Rarity marked most TCR sequences, yet some public TCRs occurred in many donors.

PCR employed 60 Vbeta and 13 Jbeta primers. This table comes from immunoSEQ multiplex PCR, and its TCRdb copy is limited to in-frame clones, with some not included. The sample lists over 150,000 clones; about 82% were seen once. The sample consisted of PBMCs. The clonotype originates from a woman aged 45-60 years in good health and CMV-seropositive. The chain links TRBV7-2 to TRBJ2-7, with D hard to call. The CDR3 sequence is CASSPNYEQYF. The DNA for the CDR3 is TGTGCCAGCAGCCCTAACTACGAGCAGTACTTC. Full variable domain (remainder filled in from reference TRBV7-2 and TRBJ2-7): GAGVSQSPSNKVTEKGKDVELRCDPISGHTALYWYRQSLGQGLEFLIYFQGNSAPDKSGLPSDRFSAERTGGSVSTLTIQRTQQEDSAVYLCASSPNYEQYFGPGTRLTVT.